This paragraph covers one T cell receptor beta chain sequence. The target antigen is unknown. The germline V gene has CDR1 SGHTA and CDR2 FQGNSA. This CDR3 is built from 13 residues. Trimming took off 5 bases at V and 3 bases at J, with 11 bases between the two ends. The data were obtained in a study of T cell responses to AZD1222 COVID-19 vaccine. Study summary: Researchers grouped second doses given at about 4 or about 12 weeks into one pool.

Clones were sequenced by immunoSEQ multiplex PCR, and TCRdb holds only the in-frame ones, with some missing. The sample comprises some 96,000 clones, roughly 89% of which are singletons, and less than 20% rests with the top ten. Whole-study results and caveats: Repertoires in all cases were sampled only once the peak T cell response had passed. Only a handful of AZD1222 recipients, five to seven in all, had baseline seropositivity. In a largely white British group with more females than males, clonal diversity was possibly underestimated.

The origin of this receptor is an adult in good health. This sample comprised peripheral blood, obtained on day 0 of AZD1222 vaccination. The chain combines TRBV7-2 with TRBJ2-7; D gene ambiguous. The CDR3 protein is CASSVNPGYEQYF. The CDR3 coding sequence is TGTGCCAGCAGCGTGAACCCGGGCTACGAGCAGTACTTC.